The 10 T cell receptor beta chains presented below share a single source sample, sequenced in a study. Each CDR3 protein gets one entry after TCRdb re-called the RT-PCR reads with MiXCR. The table records 650,000 to 800,000 distinct CDR3 sequences, over 12% of them present only once. The sequenced sample consisted of memory CD4+ T cells from blood. The origin of the receptors is a female donor in good health, serving as a healthy control.

A few counts support this clonotype. The chain uses TRBV7-6 and TRBJ1-5, with TRBD1 as a possible D gene (5 bases). The CDR3 has 13 amino acids. V was cut by 2 bases and J by 7 bases, with 9 bases left in between. Germline V gene lookup returns CDR1 SGHVS and CDR2 FNYEAQ. The CDR3: CASSLTRGQPQHF. CDR3 DNA: TGTGCCAGCAGCTTAACCCGGGGGCAGCCCCAGCATTTT. The full variable domain, completed using reference TRBV7-6 and TRBJ1-5, is GAGVSQSPRYKVTKRGQDVALRCDPISGHVSLYWYRQALGQGPEFLTYFNYEAQQDKSGLPNDRFSAERPEGSISTLTIQRTEQRDSAMYRCASSLTRGQPQHFGDGTRLSIL.

This clonotype has a single count. The chain joins TRBV7-3 to TRBJ1-1, with D unresolved. V dropped 1 base and J dropped 0 bases, with 12 bases sitting between them. CDR1 and CDR2 (germline): SGHTA, FQGTGA. This CDR3 is 16 amino acids long. CDR3 nucleotide sequence: TGTGCCAGCAGCTTAAACCCCCGGGGTATGAACACTGAAGCTTTCTTT. Amino acid sequence: CASSLNPRGMNTEAFF.

This clonotype has ten or more counts. CDR3 nucleotide sequence: TGCGCCAGCAGCTTAAGGCCGGGTCAGCCCCAGCATTTT. It yields the protein CASSLRPGQPQHF. The rearrangement links TRBV5-1 to TRBJ1-5; no clear D. The CDR3 consists of 13 residues. The ends were cut back, 2 bases at V and 6 bases at J, with 9 bases in the middle. Germline assignment: CDR1 SGHRS and CDR2 YFSETQ.

For this clonotype: A much more abundant neighbour one base away suggests this may be a read error. This rearrangement joins TRBV4-3 to TRBJ2-1, with D possibly matching TRBD2 (5 bases). From germline, CDR1 is LGHNA and CDR2 YSLEER. The CDR3 runs 17 residues. Trimming pared 0 bases from V and 9 bases from J, leaving 21 bases between. The CDR3 here is CASSQEWGLSGYFEQFF. In DNA form, the CDR3 reads TGCGCCAGCAGCCAAGAATGGGGTCTAAGCGGTTATTTTGAGCAGTTCTTC.

This clonotype has a count of ten or more. The chain recombines TRBV20-1 with TRBJ2-5; 10 bases are shared with TRBD1. Looked up from germline, CDR1 is DFQATT and CDR2 is SNEGSKA (reference sequence). V lost 5 bases, J lost 5 bases, and 2 bases stayed unmatched. The CDR3 consists of 12 residues. The CDR3 loop is CSAPDRGETQYF. CDR3 coding DNA: TGCAGTGCTCCGGACAGGGGGGAGACCCAGTACTTC.

This clonotype was picked up one time. The chain couples TRBV5-4 to TRBJ2-2; TRBD2 matches 9 bases. The junction had 4 bases not matched to a gene; V was cut back by 7 bases and J by 0 bases. Germline lookup yields CDR1 SGHNT and CDR2 YYREEE (reference sequence). This CDR3 region has 15 residues. The CDR3, as DNA: TGTGCCAGCGGGCTAGCGGGGACGAACACCGGGGAGCTGTTTTTT. The encoded protein is CASGLAGTNTGELFF.

This clonotype was seen only a few times. The chain links TRBV27 to TRBJ2-7; D remains unclear. The V end lost 0 bases, the J end lost 2 bases, and 8 bases lay between the germline ends. CDR1 MNHEY and CDR2 SMNVEV come from the germline V gene (reference sequence). This CDR3 has 14 residues. The CDR3 DNA is TGTGCCAGCAGTTTATCGCAAGAACCCTACGAGCAGTACTTC. It encodes CASSLSQEPYEQYF.

This clonotype was found a few times. CDR3 protein: CASSRAGGLNEQYF. For the CDR3, the DNA is TGTGCCAGCAGCCGCGCGGGAGGGCTTAACGAGCAGTACTTC. V usage is TRBV9 and J usage is TRBJ2-7; 9 bases align to TRBD2. The germline gives CDR1 SGDLS, CDR2 YYNGEE. The trim removed 4 bases at V and 5 bases at J, leaving 7 bases unmatched. The CDR3 extends over 14 amino acids. The full variable domain, in which reference TRBV9 and TRBJ2-7 provide the parts outside the CDR3, is DSGVTQTPKHLITATGQRVTLRCSPRSGDLSVYWYQQSLDQGLQFLIQYYNGEERAKGNILERFSAQQFPDLHSELNLSSLELGDSALYFCASSRAGGLNEQYFGPGTRLTVT.

The chain joins TRBV9 to TRBJ2-5, with D perhaps matching TRBD2 (5 bases). The V and J ends lost 0 bases and 3 bases respectively, with 12 bases between them. Looked up from germline, CDR1 is SGDLS and CDR2 is YYNGEE. The CDR3 sequence is 15 residues long. CDR3 loop: CASSVGRLGEETQYF. The DNA of the CDR3 is TGTGCCAGCAGCGTAGGACGCCTGGGAGAAGAGACCCAGTACTTC.

The chain employs TRBV6-2 or TRBV6-3 and TRBJ1-2, with 8 positions matching TRBD1. Germline V gives CDR1 MNHEY, CDR2 SVGEGT. The CDR3 consists of 13 residues. V lost 5 bases and J lost 8; bases outside the gene matches: 7. The CDR3 loop reads CASSGQGHRGYTF. The CDR3 DNA follows: TGTGCCAGCAGTGGACAGGGTCATCGGGGCTACACCTTC.